This entry concerns a single T cell receptor beta chain. The antigen is not known. The CDR3 loop spans 13 amino acids. From germline, CDR1 is MNHEY and CDR2 SVGAGI. Trimming took off 4 bases at V and 4 bases at J, with 11 bases between the two ends. Sequenced by immunoSEQ multiplex PCR; TCRdb stores in-frame clones only, minus some. The sample consists of 1.4 million to 1.5 million clones, around 97% of them appearing once. The data derive from a study of shared clonotypes between healthy human individuals. Study-level findings and limits: Having only a few donors restricted how much genetic and exposure-history diversity was captured.

The sequence derives from a young man in good health. Sequencing was carried out using naive CD4+ T cells sorted from blood. The subset is: CD45RA+ positively selected. This sequence joins TRBV6-5 and TRBJ2-7; perhaps TRBD2 as D (5 bases). The CDR3 spells CASSLRVLYEQYF. The CDR3 DNA reads TGTGCCAGCAGTTTGAGGGTTCTATACGAGCAGTACTTC.